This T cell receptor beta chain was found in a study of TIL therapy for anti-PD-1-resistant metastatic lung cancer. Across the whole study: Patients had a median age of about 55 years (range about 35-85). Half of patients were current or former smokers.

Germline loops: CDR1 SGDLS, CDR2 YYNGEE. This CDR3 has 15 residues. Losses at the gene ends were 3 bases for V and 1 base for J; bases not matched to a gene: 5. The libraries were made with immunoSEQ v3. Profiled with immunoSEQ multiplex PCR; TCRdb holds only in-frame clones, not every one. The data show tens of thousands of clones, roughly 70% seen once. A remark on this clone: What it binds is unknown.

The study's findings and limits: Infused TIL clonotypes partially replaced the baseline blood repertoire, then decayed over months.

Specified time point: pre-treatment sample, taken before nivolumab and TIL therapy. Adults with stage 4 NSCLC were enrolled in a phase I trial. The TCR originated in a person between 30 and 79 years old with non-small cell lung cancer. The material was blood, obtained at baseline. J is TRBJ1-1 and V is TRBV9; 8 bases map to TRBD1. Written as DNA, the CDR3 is TGTGCCAGCAGCGCGACAGGGGTCACGAACACTGAAGCTTTCTTT. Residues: CASSATGVTNTEAFF.